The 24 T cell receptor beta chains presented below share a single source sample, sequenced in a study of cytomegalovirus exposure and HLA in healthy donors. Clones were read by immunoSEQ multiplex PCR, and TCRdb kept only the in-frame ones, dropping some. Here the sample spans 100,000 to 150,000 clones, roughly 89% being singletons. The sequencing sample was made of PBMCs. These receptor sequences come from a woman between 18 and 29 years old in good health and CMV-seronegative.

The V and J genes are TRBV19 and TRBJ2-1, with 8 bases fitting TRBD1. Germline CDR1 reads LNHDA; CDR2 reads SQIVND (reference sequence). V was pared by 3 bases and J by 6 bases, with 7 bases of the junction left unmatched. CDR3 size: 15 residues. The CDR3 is CASSIGQGAVNEQFF. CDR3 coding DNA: TGTGCCAGTAGTATCGGGCAGGGGGCGGTCAATGAGCAGTTCTTC.

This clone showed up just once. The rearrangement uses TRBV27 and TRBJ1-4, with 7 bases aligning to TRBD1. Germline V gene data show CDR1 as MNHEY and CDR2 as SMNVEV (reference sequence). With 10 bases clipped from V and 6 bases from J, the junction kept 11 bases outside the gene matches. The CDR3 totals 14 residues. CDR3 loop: CATSPRTGHEKLFF. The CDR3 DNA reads TGTGCCACATCCCCCAGGACAGGACATGAAAAACTGTTTTTT.

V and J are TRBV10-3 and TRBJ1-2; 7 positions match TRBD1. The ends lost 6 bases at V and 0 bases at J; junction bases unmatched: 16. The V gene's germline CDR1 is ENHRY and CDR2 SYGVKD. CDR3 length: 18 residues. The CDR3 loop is CAISGTRDSYLTNYGYTF. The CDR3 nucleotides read TGTGCCATCAGCGGGACCCGGGACAGCTATCTTACTAACTATGGCTACACCTTC.

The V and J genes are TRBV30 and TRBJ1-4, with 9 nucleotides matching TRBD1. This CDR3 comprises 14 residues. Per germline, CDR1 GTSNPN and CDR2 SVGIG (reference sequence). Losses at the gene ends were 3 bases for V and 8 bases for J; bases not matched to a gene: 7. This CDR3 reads CAWSVQGAGEKLFF. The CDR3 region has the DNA TGTGCCTGGAGCGTACAGGGGGCTGGCGAAAAACTGTTTTTT.

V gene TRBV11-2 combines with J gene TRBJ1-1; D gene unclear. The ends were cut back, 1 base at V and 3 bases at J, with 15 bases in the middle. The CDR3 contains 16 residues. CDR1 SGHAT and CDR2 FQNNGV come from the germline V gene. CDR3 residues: CASSLASGGSDTEAFF. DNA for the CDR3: TGTGCCAGCAGCTTAGCAAGCGGAGGCAGCGACACTGAAGCTTTCTTT.

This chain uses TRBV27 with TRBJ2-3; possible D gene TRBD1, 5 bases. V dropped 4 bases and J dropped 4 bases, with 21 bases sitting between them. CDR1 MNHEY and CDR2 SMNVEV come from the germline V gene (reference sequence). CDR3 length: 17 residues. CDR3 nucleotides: TGTGCCAGCAGTTGGGCCCGGCAGGGCCTAGGGGCAGATACGCAGTATTTT. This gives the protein CASSWARQGLGADTQYF.

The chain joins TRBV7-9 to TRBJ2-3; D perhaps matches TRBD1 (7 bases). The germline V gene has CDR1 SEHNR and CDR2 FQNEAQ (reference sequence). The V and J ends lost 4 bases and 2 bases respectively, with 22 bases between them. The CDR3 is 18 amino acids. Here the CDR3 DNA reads TGTGCCAGCAGCTCCCTCCGTATAGGCGGGACAGCCACAGATACGCAGTATTTT. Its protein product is CASSSLRIGGTATDTQYF.

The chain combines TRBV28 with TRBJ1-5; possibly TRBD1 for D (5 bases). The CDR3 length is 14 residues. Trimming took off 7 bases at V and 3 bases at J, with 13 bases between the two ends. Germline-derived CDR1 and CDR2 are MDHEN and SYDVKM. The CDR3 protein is CASNIQGVNQPQHF. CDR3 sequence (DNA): TGTGCCAGCAACATTCAGGGTGTCAATCAGCCCCAGCATTTT. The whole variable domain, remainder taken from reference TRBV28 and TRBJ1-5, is DVKVTQSSRYLVKRTGEKVFLECVQDMDHENMFWYRQDPGLGLRLIYFSYDVKMKEKGDIPEGYSVSREKKERFSLILESASTNQTSMYLCASNIQGVNQPQHFGDGTRLSIL.

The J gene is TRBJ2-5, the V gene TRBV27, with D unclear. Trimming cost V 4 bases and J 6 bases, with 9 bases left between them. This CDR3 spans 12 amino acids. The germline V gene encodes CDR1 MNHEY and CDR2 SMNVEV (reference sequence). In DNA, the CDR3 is TGTGCCAGCAGTTCTGATCAGAAGACCCAGTACTTC. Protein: CASSSDQKTQYF.

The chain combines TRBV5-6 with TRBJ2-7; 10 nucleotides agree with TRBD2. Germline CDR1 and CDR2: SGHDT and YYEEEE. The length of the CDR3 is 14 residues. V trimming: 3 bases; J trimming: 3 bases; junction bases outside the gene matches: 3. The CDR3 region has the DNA TGTGCCAGCAGCTGGACTAGCGGAAGCTACGAGCAGTACTTC. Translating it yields CASSWTSGSYEQYF.

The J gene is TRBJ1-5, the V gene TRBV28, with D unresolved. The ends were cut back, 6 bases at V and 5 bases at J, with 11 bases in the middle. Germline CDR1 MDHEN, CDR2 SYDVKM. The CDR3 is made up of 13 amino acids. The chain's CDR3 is CASSWYGDQPQHF. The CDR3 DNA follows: TGTGCCAGCAGCTGGTACGGGGATCAGCCCCAGCATTTT.

CDR3 in amino acids: CASSHGGEVRPQHF. DNA of the CDR3: TGTGCCAGCAGCCACGGCGGTGAGGTTCGACCCCAGCATTTT. J is TRBJ1-5 and V is TRBV5-5; D gene ambiguous. CDR3 length: 14 residues. V lost 4 bases, J lost 10 bases, and 18 bases lay in between. CDR1 and CDR2 from the germline V gene are SGHKS and YYEKEE (reference sequence).

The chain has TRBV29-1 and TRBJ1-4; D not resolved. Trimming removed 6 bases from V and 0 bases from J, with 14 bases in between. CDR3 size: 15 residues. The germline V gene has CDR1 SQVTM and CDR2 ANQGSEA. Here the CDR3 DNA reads TGCAGCGTCCGAGGAGGTGGAGCAACTAATGAAAAACTGTTTTTT. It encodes CSVRGGGATNEKLFF. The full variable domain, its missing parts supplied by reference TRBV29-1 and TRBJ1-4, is SAVISQKPSRDICQRGTSLTIQCQVDSQVTMMFWYRQQPGQSLTLIATANQGSEATYESGFVIDKFPISRPNLTFSTLTVSNMSPEDSSIYLCSVRGGGATNEKLFFGSGTQLSVL.

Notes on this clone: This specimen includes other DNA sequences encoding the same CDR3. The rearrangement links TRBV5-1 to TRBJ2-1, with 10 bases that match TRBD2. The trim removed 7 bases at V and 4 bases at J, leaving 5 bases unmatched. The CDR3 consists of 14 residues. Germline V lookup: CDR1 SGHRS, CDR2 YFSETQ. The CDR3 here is CASSLAGEYNEQFF. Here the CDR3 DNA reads TGCGCCAGCTCTCTAGCGGGGGAGTACAATGAGCAGTTCTTC.

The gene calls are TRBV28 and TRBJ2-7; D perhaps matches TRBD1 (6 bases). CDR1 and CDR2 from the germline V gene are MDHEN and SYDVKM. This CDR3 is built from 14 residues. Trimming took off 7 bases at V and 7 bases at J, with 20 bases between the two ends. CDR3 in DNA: TGTGCCAGCATGACCGACAGGACCCCGCGGGAGCAGTACGTC. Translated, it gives CASMTDRTPREQYV.

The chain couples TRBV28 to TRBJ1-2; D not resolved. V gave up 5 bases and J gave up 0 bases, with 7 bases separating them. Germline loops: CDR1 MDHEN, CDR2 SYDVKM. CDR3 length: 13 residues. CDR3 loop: CASSPGSNYGYTF. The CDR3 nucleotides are TGTGCCAGCAGTCCCGGGTCTAACTATGGCTACACCTTC.

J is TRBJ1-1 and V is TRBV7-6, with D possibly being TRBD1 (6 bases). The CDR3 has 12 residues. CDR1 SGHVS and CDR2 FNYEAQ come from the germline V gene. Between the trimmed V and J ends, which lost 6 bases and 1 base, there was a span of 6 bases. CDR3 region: CASRTGNTEAFF. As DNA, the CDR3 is TGTGCCAGCAGGACAGGGAACACTGAAGCTTTCTTT. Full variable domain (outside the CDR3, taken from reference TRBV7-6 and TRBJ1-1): GAGVSQSPRYKVTKRGQDVALRCDPISGHVSLYWYRQALGQGPEFLTYFNYEAQQDKSGLPNDRFSAERPEGSISTLTIQRTEQRDSAMYRCASRTGNTEAFFGQGTRLTVV.

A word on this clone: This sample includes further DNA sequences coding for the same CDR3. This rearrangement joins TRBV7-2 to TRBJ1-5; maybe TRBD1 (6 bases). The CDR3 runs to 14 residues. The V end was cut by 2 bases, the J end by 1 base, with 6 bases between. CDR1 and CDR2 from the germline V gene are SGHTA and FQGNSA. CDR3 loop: CASSLQGSNQPQHF. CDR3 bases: TGTGCCAGCAGCTTACAGGGGAGCAATCAGCCCCAGCATTTT.

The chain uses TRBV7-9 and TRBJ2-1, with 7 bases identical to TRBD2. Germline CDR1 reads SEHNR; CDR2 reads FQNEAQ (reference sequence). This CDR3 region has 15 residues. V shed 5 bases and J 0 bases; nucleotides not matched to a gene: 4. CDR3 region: CASSRGGSSYNEQFF. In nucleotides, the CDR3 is TGTGCCAGCAGCCGCGGGGGAAGCTCCTACAATGAGCAGTTCTTC.

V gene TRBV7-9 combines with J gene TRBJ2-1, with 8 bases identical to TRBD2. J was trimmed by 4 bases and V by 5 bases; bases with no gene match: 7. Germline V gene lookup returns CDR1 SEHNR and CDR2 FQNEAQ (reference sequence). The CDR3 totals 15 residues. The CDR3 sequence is CASSLGGARYNEQFF. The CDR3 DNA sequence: TGTGCCAGCAGCCTCGGGGGGGCCAGATACAATGAGCAGTTCTTC.

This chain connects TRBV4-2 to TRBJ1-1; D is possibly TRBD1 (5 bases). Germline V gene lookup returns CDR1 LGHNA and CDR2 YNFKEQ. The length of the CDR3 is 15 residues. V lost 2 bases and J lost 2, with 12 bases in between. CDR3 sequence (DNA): TGTGCCAGCAGCCAATCGGGACTGCCTAACACTGAAGCTTTCTTT. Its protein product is CASSQSGLPNTEAFF.

DNA for the CDR3: TGCGCCAGCAGCGGGGACCCTAGCGGGGTTGCGCAAGAGACCCAGTACTTC. Encoded protein: CASSGDPSGVAQETQYF. The chain is built from TRBV5-1 and TRBJ2-5; 9 bases map to TRBD2. The CDR3 extends over 17 amino acids. Germline loops: CDR1 SGHRS, CDR2 YFSETQ. V dropped 4 bases and J dropped 2; count of bases not matched to a gene: 12. The whole variable domain, remainder taken from reference TRBV5-1 and TRBJ2-5, is KAGVTQTPRYLIKTRGQQVTLSCSPISGHRSVSWYQQTPGQGLQFLFEYFSETQRNKGNFPGRFSGRQFSNSRSEMNVSTLELGDSALYLCASSGDPSGVAQETQYFGPGTRLLVL.

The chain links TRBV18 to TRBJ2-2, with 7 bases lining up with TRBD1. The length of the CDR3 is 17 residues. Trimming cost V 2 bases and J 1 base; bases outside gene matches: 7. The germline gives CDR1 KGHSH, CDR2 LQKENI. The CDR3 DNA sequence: TGTGCCAGCTCACCAAACCGACAGGGAGTGAACACCGGGGAGCTGTTTTTT. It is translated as CASSPNRQGVNTGELFF.

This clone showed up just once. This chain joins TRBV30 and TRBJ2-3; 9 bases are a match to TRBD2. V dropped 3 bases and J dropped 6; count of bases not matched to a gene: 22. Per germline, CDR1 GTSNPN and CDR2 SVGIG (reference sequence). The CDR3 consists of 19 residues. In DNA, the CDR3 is TGTGCCTGGAGGGGGGACAGCACCGGGACTAGCATCCCCGGCGATACGCAGTATTTT. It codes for CAWRGDSTGTSIPGDTQYF.